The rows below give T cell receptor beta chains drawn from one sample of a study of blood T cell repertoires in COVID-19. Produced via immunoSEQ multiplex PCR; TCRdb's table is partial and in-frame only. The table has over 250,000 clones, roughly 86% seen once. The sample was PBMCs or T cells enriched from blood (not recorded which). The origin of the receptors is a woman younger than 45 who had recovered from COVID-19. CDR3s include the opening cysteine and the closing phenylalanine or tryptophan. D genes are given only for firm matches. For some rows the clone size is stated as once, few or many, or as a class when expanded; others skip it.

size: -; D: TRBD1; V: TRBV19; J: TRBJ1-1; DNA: TGTGCCAGTAGTATAAAGGGACAGGGGCCCCCTGAAGCTTTCTTT; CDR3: CASSIKGQGPPEAFF
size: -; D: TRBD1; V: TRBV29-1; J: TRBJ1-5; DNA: TGCAGCGTCCTAGACGACAGGGGAAGCAATCAGCCCCAGCATTTT; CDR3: CSVLDDRGSNQPQHF
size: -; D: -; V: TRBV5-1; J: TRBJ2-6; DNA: TGCGCCAGCAGTTTAGTATCTGGGGCCAACGTCCTGACTTTC; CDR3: CASSLVSGANVLTF
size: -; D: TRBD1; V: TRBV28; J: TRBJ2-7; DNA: TGTGCCAGCAGTTTATCGTCCAAAGGGACAGGGGGAAACTACGAGCAGTACTTC; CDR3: CASSLSSKGTGGNYEQYF
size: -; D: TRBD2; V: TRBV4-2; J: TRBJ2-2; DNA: TGTGCCAGCAGCCAAGATCTGGCACTAGCGGGACTGACCGGGGAGCTGTTTTTT; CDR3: CASSQDLALAGLTGELFF
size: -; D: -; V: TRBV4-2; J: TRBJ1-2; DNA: TGTGCCAGCAGCCATCAGGGGAGTAAAAATGGCTACACCTTC; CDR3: CASSHQGSKNGYTF
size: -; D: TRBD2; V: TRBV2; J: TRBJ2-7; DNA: TGTGCCAGCAGCGCAACTAGCGCCCCACCCTACGAGCAGTACTTC; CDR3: CASSATSAPPYEQYF
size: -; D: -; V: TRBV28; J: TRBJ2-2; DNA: TGTGCCAGCAGTCTCAACACCGGGGAGCTGTTTTTT; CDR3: CASSLNTGELFF
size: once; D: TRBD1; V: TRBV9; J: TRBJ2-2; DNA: TGTGCCAGCAGCTCCTCCGGGACAGGAAACACCGGGGAGCTGTTTTTT; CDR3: CASSSSGTGNTGELFF
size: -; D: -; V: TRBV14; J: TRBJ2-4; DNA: TGTGCCAGCAGCCAAGGCTTACAGGGAGCTGGGTACATTCAGTACTTC; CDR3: CASSQGLQGAGYIQYF